Listed below are T cell receptor beta chains from one sample, sequenced in a study of T cell changes during pregnancy in multiple sclerosis. The table came from immunoSEQ multiplex PCR; TCRdb's copy has only in-frame clones and leaves some out. The sample has tens of thousands of clones; 80% to 95% are singletons. Sample: CD4+ T cells from peripheral blood mononuclear cells, taken in the second trimester of pregnancy. All receptors come from a female donor with multiple sclerosis, enrolled in a pregnancy study. Both conserved end residues are part of each CDR3. A D gene is named only where the DNA matches it firmly. Where a row states a size, it is once, few, many or the class of an expanded clone; other rows omit it.

.	TRBJ1-3	once	TRBV29-1	CSVVVAGPGNTIYF	TGCAGCGTTGTTGTGGCAGGGCCTGGAAACACCATATATTTT
TRBD2	TRBJ2-1	.	TRBV28	CASSKEGLAGPEQFF	TGTGCCAGCAGTAAGGAGGGACTAGCGGGTCCTGAGCAGTTCTTC
.	TRBJ2-7	few	TRBV6-6	CASSTQTGTASYEQYF	TGTGCCAGCAGTACCCAGACCGGGACTGCTTCCTACGAGCAGTACTTC
TRBD1	TRBJ2-6	.	TRBV27	CASLPTGQMRGANVLTF	TGTGCCAGCCTACCGACAGGGCAAATGCGGGGGGCCAACGTCCTGACTTTC
.	TRBJ1-2	.	TRBV7-9	CASSTSDSPYGYTF	TGTGCCAGCAGCACATCAGACAGCCCCTATGGCTACACCTTC
TRBD2	TRBJ2-3	.	TRBV7-8	CASSLRGGTSGTDTQYF	TGTGCCAGCAGCTTAAGGGGGGGGACTAGCGGCACAGATACGCAGTATTTT
TRBD1	TRBJ1-2	.	TRBV9	CASSATGAYGYTF	TGTGCCAGCAGCGCAACAGGGGCCTATGGCTACACCTTC
.	TRBJ2-6	.	TRBV28	CASSLAREYSGANVLTF	TGTGCCAGCAGTTTGGCCAGGGAATACTCTGGGGCCAACGTCCTGACTTTC
TRBD1	TRBJ1-2	.	TRBV19	CASSRSQGQGYGYTF	TGTGCCAGTAGTCGGTCACAGGGGCAGGGCTATGGCTACACCTTC
TRBD1	TRBJ1-5	.	TRBV7-9	CASSLADRVGNQPQHF	TGTGCCAGCAGCTTAGCTGACAGGGTGGGCAATCAGCCCCAGCATTTT
.	TRBJ2-1	.	TRBV5-5	CASSLVRIGGTYNEQFF	TGTGCCAGCAGCTTGGTGCGTATAGGGGGAACCTACAATGAGCAGTTCTTC
TRBD2	TRBJ2-7	.	TRBV6-5	CASSFSGGPYEQYF	TGTGCCAGCAGTTTTAGCGGGGGGCCCTACGAGCAGTACTTC
TRBD1	TRBJ1-2	.	TRBV5-1	CASSRGTGDGYTF	TGCGCCAGCAGCCGGGGGACAGGGGATGGCTACACCTTC
TRBD1	TRBJ1-2	.	TRBV9	CASSATTGGHGYTF	TGTGCCAGCAGCGCGACGACAGGGGGTCATGGCTACACCTTC
.	TRBJ2-3	.	TRBV11-3	CASSLGWPDTQYF	TGTGCCAGCAGCTTAGGTTGGCCAGATACGCAGTATTTT
TRBD2	TRBJ2-3	.	TRBV5-1	CASSTGTSGGRTDTQYF	TGCGCCAGCAGTACAGGGACTAGCGGGGGCCGCACAGATACGCAGTATTTT
.	TRBJ2-6	.	TRBV5-1	CASSPNKHSGANVLTF	TGCGCCAGCAGCCCAAATAAACACTCTGGGGCCAACGTCCTGACTTTC
.	TRBJ2-7	.	TRBV5-8	CASGHSLRFYEQYF	TGTGCCAGCGGACATTCCCTCCGTTTCTACGAGCAGTACTTC
.	TRBJ2-1	.	TRBV7-9	CASSSGQSSYNEQFF	TGTGCCAGCAGCTCAGGTCAGAGCTCCTACAATGAGCAGTTCTTC
TRBD2	TRBJ2-1	once	TRBV19	CASSPQTGTSDEQFF	TGTGCCAGTAGCCCGCAAACCGGGACTAGCGATGAGCAGTTCTTC
.	TRBJ1-6	.	TRBV28	CASTSSGGSRRTPLHF	TGTGCCAGCACCTCAAGCGGGGGGTCGAGAAGGACACCCCTCCACTTT
.	TRBJ2-6	.	TRBV15	CATSRQGSGANVLTF	TGTGCCACCAGCAGACAGGGTTCTGGGGCCAACGTCCTGACTTTC
.	TRBJ1-4	few	TRBV20-1	CSTLQLGKLFF	TGCAGTACGCTACAGTTAGGAAAACTGTTTTTT
.	TRBJ2-5	.	TRBV18	CASSPRSQETQYF	TGTGCCAGCTCACCACGGAGTCAAGAGACCCAGTACTTC
TRBD1	TRBJ1-2	.	TRBV11-2	CASSFPGQGYYGYTF	TGTGCCAGCAGCTTTCCGGGACAGGGTTACTATGGCTACACCTTC
TRBD1	TRBJ2-7	.	TRBV14	CASSLRGQGVLSEQYF	TGTGCCAGCAGCCTTCGGGGACAGGGGGTTCTAAGTGAGCAGTACTTC
.	TRBJ1-2	.	TRBV18	CASSPQRSTRGYTF	TGTGCCAGCTCACCACAGCGCTCCACGAGGGGCTACACCTTC
.	TRBJ1-1	.	TRBV4-3	CASSQGGSAGVMNTEAFF	TGCGCCAGCAGCCAAGGAGGTTCGGCAGGGGTAATGAACACTGAAGCTTTCTTT
.	TRBJ1-2	.	TRBV13	CASSLGLGLYGYTF	TGTGCCAGCAGCTTAGGCCTAGGCCTCTATGGCTACACCTTC
.	TRBJ1-1	.	TRBV11-3	CASSWAAAEAFF	TGTGCCAGCAGCTGGGCAGCTGCTGAAGCTTTCTTT
.	TRBJ2-2	.	TRBV18	CASSPVAESTGELFF	TGTGCCAGCTCACCAGTAGCGGAATCCACCGGGGAGCTGTTTTTT
.	TRBJ2-5	once	TRBV7-8	CASSLGRSGDQETQYF	TGTGCCAGCAGCTTAGGTCGTTCGGGAGACCAAGAGACCCAGTACTTC
.	TRBJ1-1	.	TRBV9	CASSVETGKGEAFF	TGTGCCAGCAGCGTAGAAACAGGGAAGGGTGAAGCTTTCTTT
TRBD2	TRBJ2-3	.	TRBV19	CASTRYSGGTDTQYF	TGTGCCAGTACCAGATATAGCGGGGGGACAGATACGCAGTATTTT
TRBD2	TRBJ2-7	.	TRBV6-1	CASSLTPGLDYEQYF	TGTGCCAGCAGCCTAACGCCGGGACTAGACTACGAGCAGTACTTC
.	TRBJ1-6	.	TRBV7-3	CASSYSRWSPLHF	TGTGCCAGCAGCTACTCTCGATGGTCACCCCTCCACTTT
.	TRBJ2-5	once	TRBV29-1	CSGFRGEETQYF	TGCAGCGGATTCAGGGGGGAGGAGACCCAGTACTTC
TRBD2	TRBJ2-7	.	TRBV27	CASRTSGRAYEQYF	TGTGCCAGCAGAACGAGCGGGAGGGCCTACGAGCAGTACTTC
.	TRBJ2-5	.	TRBV4-3	CASSQEPRSWETQYF	TGCGCCAGCAGCCAAGAGCCGAGGTCGTGGGAGACCCAGTACTTC
.	TRBJ1-2	.	TRBV27	CASSYREGGGYTF	TGTGCCAGCAGTTATCGGGAGGGTGGGGGCTACACCTTC
.	TRBJ1-4	.	TRBV30	CAGGATNEKLFF	TGTGCCGGCGGGGCAACTAATGAAAAACTGTTTTTT
TRBD1	TRBJ2-1	.	TRBV15	CATSRTGQGPALEQFF	TGTGCCACCAGCCGAACCGGACAGGGTCCAGCCTTGGAGCAGTTCTTC
.	TRBJ2-6	.	TRBV5-1	CASSLASRVPSGANVLTF	TGCGCCAGCAGCCTGGCCAGCAGGGTCCCATCTGGGGCCAACGTCCTGACTTTC